The 15 T cell receptor beta chains below all came from one sample that was sequenced in a study of blood T cell repertoires in COVID-19. Sequenced by immunoSEQ multiplex PCR; TCRdb stores in-frame clones only, minus some. This sample yields approximately 470,000 clones, of which 80% to 90% are seen a single time; 3.2% belongs to the top ten. The sample comprised peripheral blood. The receptor source for this set is a human donor in a cohort sampled during active COVID-19.

The rearrangement joins TRBV7-2 to TRBJ2-5; D ambiguous. CDR3 length equals 15 residues. Germline CDR1 and CDR2: SGHTA and FQGNSA. Deletions cut 4 bases from V and 5 bases from J, with 17 bases between. Here the CDR3 DNA reads TGTGCCAGCAGCTCAGCCCCTCTTGCCCGGGAGACCCAGTACTTC. Its translation: CASSSAPLARETQYF.

The chain is built from TRBV7-9 and TRBJ2-5; 9 positions match TRBD2. CDR1 and CDR2 from the germline V gene are SEHNR and FQNEAQ (reference sequence). V trimming: 3 bases; J trimming: 4 bases; junction bases outside the gene matches: 9. This CDR3 is built from 16 residues. The CDR3 spells CASSLEGLAGSETQYF. The CDR3 DNA is TGTGCCAGCAGCTTGGAGGGCCTAGCGGGATCAGAGACCCAGTACTTC.

The gene calls are TRBV27 and TRBJ2-1, with 11 bases aligning to TRBD2. V shed 7 bases and J 3 bases; nucleotides not matched to a gene: 8. Germline V CDR1 and CDR2: MNHEY, SMNVEV (reference sequence). This CDR3 comprises 16 residues. CDR3 region: CASTEIGTSGYNEQFF. The CDR3 DNA sequence: TGTGCCAGCACCGAAATCGGGACTAGCGGCTACAATGAGCAGTTCTTC.

This chain links TRBV5-1 with TRBJ1-1; TRBD1 agrees at 9 bases. The CDR3 sequence is 17 residues long. CDR1 SGHRS and CDR2 YFSETQ come from the germline V gene. J gave up 6 bases and V 0 bases, and 12 bases lay outside the gene matches. The CDR3 is CASSLAPGQGLGAEAFF. The CDR3 nucleotides read TGCGCCAGCAGCTTGGCGCCGGGACAGGGACTCGGCGCTGAAGCTTTCTTT.

This sequence joins TRBV10-3 and TRBJ2-7; 8 bases are a match to TRBD2. The germline CDR1 and CDR2 sequences are ENHRY and SYGVKD. The length of the CDR3 is 16 residues. The J segment lost 3 bases and the V segment lost 6 bases, leaving 13 bases of the junction unmatched. The chain's CDR3 is CAISESMIAGNYEQYF. CDR3 nucleotide sequence: TGTGCCATCAGCGAGAGTATGATAGCGGGGAACTACGAGCAGTACTTC.

The chain joins TRBV7-6 to TRBJ1-1; 9 nucleotides agree with TRBD1. CDR3 length: 14 residues. Germline CDR1 is SGHVS and CDR2 is FNYEAQ. V shed 5 bases, J shed 2 bases, and the junction held 3 bases outside the gene matches. The CDR3 region has the DNA TGTGCCAGCAGCCGACAGGGGGTTAACACTGAAGCTTTCTTT. It encodes CASSRQGVNTEAFF. The full variable domain, its missing parts supplied by reference TRBV7-6 and TRBJ1-1, is GAGVSQSPRYKVTKRGQDVALRCDPISGHVSLYWYRQALGQGPEFLTYFNYEAQQDKSGLPNDRFSAERPEGSISTLTIQRTEQRDSAMYRCASSRQGVNTEAFFGQGTRLTVV.

The rearrangement uses TRBV5-1 and TRBJ2-7; the match to TRBD2 covers 7 bases. V lost 4 bases, J lost 3 bases, and 7 bases stayed unmatched. The CDR3 covers 14 residues. Per germline, CDR1 SGHRS and CDR2 YFSETQ. This CDR3 reads CASSPTWGGYEQYF. The DNA of the CDR3 is TGCGCCAGCAGCCCTACTTGGGGGGGCTACGAGCAGTACTTC.

The chain uses TRBV3-1 (or the pseudogene TRBV3-2) and TRBJ2-3; 8 positions agree with TRBD2. V dropped 4 bases and J dropped 0; count of bases not matched to a gene: 3. The CDR3 has 15 amino acids. CDR1 is LGHDT, CDR2 YNNKEL, per germline (reference sequence). The DNA for the CDR3 is TGTGCCAGCAGCCCCCCTAGCGGGAGCACAGATACGCAGTATTTT. Amino acids: CASSPPSGSTDTQYF.

This chain connects TRBV5-1 to TRBJ2-2, with 9 positions matching TRBD1. The germline gives CDR1 SGHRS, CDR2 YFSETQ. The J segment lost 5 bases and the V segment lost 3 bases, leaving 5 bases of the junction unmatched. The CDR3 is 15 amino acids. The CDR3 DNA is TGCGCCAGCAGCTCACAGGGGGCGGGGACCGGGGAGCTGTTTTTT. As protein: CASSSQGAGTGELFF.

The CDR3 region is CASSYSTYEAGDTQYF. The CDR3 nucleotides are TGTGCCAGCAGTTACTCGACCTATGAGGCGGGAGATACGCAGTATTTT. V is TRBV6-5 and J is TRBJ2-3, with D possibly TRBD2 on 5 matching bases. Trimming pared 0 bases from V and 5 bases from J, leaving 15 bases between. The CDR3 spans 16 residues. Germline V gives CDR1 MNHEY, CDR2 SVGAGI.

The rearrangement links TRBV5-5 to TRBJ2-7, with 11 bases that match TRBD2. Trimming cost V 0 bases and J 9 bases; bases outside gene matches: 20. CDR1 SGHKS and CDR2 YYEKEE come from the germline V gene (reference sequence). The CDR3 has 19 residues. CDR3 protein: CASSLGAQGVGTSGRGQYF. The CDR3 DNA is TGTGCCAGCAGCTTGGGGGCGCAGGGCGTAGGGACTAGCGGACGCGGGCAGTACTTC.

The J gene is TRBJ2-1, the V gene TRBV3-1 (or the pseudogene TRBV3-2); maybe TRBD2 (6 bases). The CDR3 has 17 amino acids. V was shortened by 0 bases and J by 4 bases, with 16 bases between the two germline ends. From germline, CDR1 is LGHDT and CDR2 YNNKEL (reference sequence). The CDR3 sequence: CASSQEGSGGNYNEQFF. The CDR3, as DNA: TGTGCCAGCAGCCAAGAAGGGTCTGGCGGGAATTACAATGAGCAGTTCTTC.

V usage is TRBV6-1 and J usage is TRBJ2-3; 13 nucleotides match TRBD2. CDR3 size: 16 residues. J lost 1 base, V lost 4 bases, and 2 bases had no gene match. CDR1 is MNHNS and CDR2 is SASEGT in the germline V gene. The CDR3: CASSAGLAGRTDTQYF. CDR3 DNA sequence: TGTGCCAGCAGTGCGGGACTAGCGGGACGCACAGATACGCAGTATTTT.

The rearrangement links TRBV5-1 to TRBJ2-7, with 7 bases lining up with TRBD1. V lost 3 bases to trimming and J lost 6 bases; unmatched junction nucleotides: 9. CDR3 length equals 14 residues. In germline, CDR1 is SGHRS, CDR2 YFSETQ. As DNA, the CDR3 is TGCGCCAGCAGCTCAGGGACAGCCACGAGCGAGCAGTACTTC. It codes for CASSSGTATSEQYF.

The chain is built from TRBV28 and TRBJ1-1, with D possibly matching TRBD1 (6 bases). This CDR3 region has 11 residues. V shed 5 bases and J shed 7 bases, with 8 bases lying between them. The germline V gene has CDR1 MDHEN and CDR2 SYDVKM. The CDR3 DNA follows: TGTGCCAGCAGTCTACAGGGTGAAGCTTTCTTT. Its translation: CASSLQGEAFF.